One and the same sample provided the 28 T cell receptor beta chains below, sequenced in a study of T-cell reconstitution after alpha-beta-depleted transplantation in children. TCRbeta library preparation incorporated unique molecular identifiers. From the PCR reads, TCRdb called clonotypes with MiXCR, one entry per CDR3 protein. The sample includes 450,000 to 600,000 distinct CDR3 sequences, about 31% of them seen just once. The sequenced sample was PBMCs from the stem cell graft donor, obtained from the stem cell graft. These TCRs come from a human donor who donated a stem cell graft to a child with aplastic anemia.

V and J are TRBV7-2 and TRBJ2-7; possibly TRBD1 for D (5 bases). Germline CDR1 reads SGHTA; CDR2 reads FQGNSA. Trimming left V 4 bases short and J 4 bases short, with 20 bases between. The CDR3 has 16 residues. The CDR3 nucleotides read TGTGCCAGCAGCTCCAGGGATAGTGGCTTTCGATACGAGCAGTACTTC. This sequence encodes CASSSRDSGFRYEQYF.

V and J are TRBV12-3 or TRBV12-4 and TRBJ1-5; a possible D gene is TRBD1 (6 bases). This CDR3 contains 15 residues. V dropped 6 bases and J dropped 0 bases, with 12 bases sitting between them. CDR3 nucleotides: TGTGCCAGCAGCTCGGACAGTGATAGCAATCAGCCCCAGCATTTT. Its translation: CASSSDSDSNQPQHF.

The J gene is TRBJ2-1, the V gene TRBV28; TRBD2 matches 7 bases. After removal of 2 bases from V and 6 bases from J, the junction contained 4 bases not matched to a gene. CDR1 is MDHEN, CDR2 SYDVKM, per germline. The length of the CDR3 is 14 residues. The CDR3 DNA reads as TGTGCCAGCAGTTTAGGGAGGGCCCTCAATGAGCAGTTCTTC. This gives the protein CASSLGRALNEQFF.

CDR3 residues: CASSHRTGRDGYTF. The CDR3 DNA sequence: TGTGCCAGCAGCCATAGGACGGGGCGCGATGGCTACACCTTC. This chain connects TRBV3-1 to TRBJ1-2; possibly TRBD1 for D (5 bases). V was pared by 3 bases and J by 6 bases, with 14 bases between. The CDR3 length is 14 residues. Germline CDR1 is LGHDT and CDR2 is YNNKEL (reference sequence).

This clonotype was picked up a small number of times. This sequence joins TRBV5-5 and TRBJ2-7; D not resolved. The CDR3 has 13 residues. Germline V CDR1 and CDR2: SGHKS, YYEKEE (reference sequence). The germline V and J ends were trimmed by 10 bases and 6 bases, with 20 bases remaining between them. The CDR3 here is CASARWEGTEQYV. The DNA of the CDR3 is TGTGCCTCCGCGCGGTGGGAAGGTACCGAGCAGTACGTC.

The chain combines TRBV14 with TRBJ2-1, with D unclear. The germline V gene has CDR1 SGHDN and CDR2 FVKESK. The CDR3 loop spans 15 amino acids. The V gene lost 4 bases and the J gene lost 9 bases, with 19 bases spanning the gap. The CDR3 region has the DNA TGTGCCAGCAGCCCAAGATGGGCCATTCATTCTGAGCAGTTCTTC. Encoded protein: CASSPRWAIHSEQFF.

This clonotype appeared a few times. V and J are TRBV6-1 and TRBJ2-1; TRBD1 agrees at 9 bases. With 6 bases clipped from V and 5 bases from J, the junction kept 2 bases outside the gene matches. The CDR3 contains 13 residues. Germline assignment: CDR1 MNHNS and CDR2 SASEGT. CDR3 in DNA: TGTGCCAGCAGACGACAGGGGGACAATGAGCAGTTCTTC. Residues: CASRRQGDNEQFF.

This clonotype appeared a few times. The V gene is TRBV6-5, the J gene TRBJ2-2, with 9 bases aligning to TRBD2. This CDR3 contains 15 residues. With V trimmed by 2 bases and J by 6 bases, 4 bases remained unmatched. Germline assignment: CDR1 MNHEY and CDR2 SVGAGI. The CDR3 protein is CASSYGTSIPGELFF. CDR3 coding DNA: TGTGCCAGCAGTTACGGGACTAGCATCCCCGGGGAGCTGTTTTTT.

The DNA for the CDR3 is TGTGCCAGCAGCTTAGAAGGGACCCCAACCTACAATGAGCAGTTCTTC. This gives the protein CASSLEGTPTYNEQFF. The chain employs TRBV7-2 and TRBJ2-1, with D perhaps being TRBD1 or TRBD2 (5 bases each). This CDR3 is 16 amino acids long. Germline loops: CDR1 SGHTA, CDR2 FQGNSA. The ends were cut back, 1 base at V and 2 bases at J, with 12 bases in the middle.

The rearrangement links TRBV5-1 to TRBJ2-3; tentatively, D is TRBD2 (5 bases). The V end was cut by 3 bases, the J end by 11 bases, with 19 bases between. The CDR3 is 14 amino acids. Germline values: CDR1 SGHRS, CDR2 YFSETQ. The CDR3 loop is CASSSSDGGGQQYF. The CDR3 DNA follows: TGCGCCAGCAGCTCTTCGGACGGCGGAGGCCAGCAGTATTTT.

This chain joins TRBV7-2 and TRBJ2-5; no clear D gene. Germline values: CDR1 SGHTA, CDR2 FQGNSA. The CDR3 runs 14 residues. V dropped 0 bases and J dropped 4 bases, with 9 bases sitting between them. CDR3 in amino acids: CASSLAGAAETQYF. Written as DNA, the CDR3 is TGTGCCAGCAGCTTAGCAGGCGCCGCAGAGACCCAGTACTTC.

This clonotype showed up just a few times. The rearrangement joins TRBV18 to TRBJ2-3; 8 nucleotides agree with TRBD2. Looked up from germline, CDR1 is KGHSH and CDR2 is LQKENI. V shed 3 bases and J 1 base; nucleotides not matched to a gene: 6. This CDR3 is 16 amino acids long. CDR3 protein: CASSPPGRARTDTQYF. CDR3 in DNA: TGTGCCAGCTCACCCCCCGGGAGGGCCCGCACAGATACGCAGTATTTT.

V usage is TRBV12-3 or TRBV12-4 and J usage is TRBJ1-2, with 8 bases aligning to TRBD1. The CDR3 sequence is 13 residues long. Unmatched junction bases numbered 6, after V lost 4 bases and J lost 8 bases. CDR3 DNA sequence: TGTGCCAGCAGTTCCACGGACAGGGCCGGCTACACCTTC. Residues: CASSSTDRAGYTF.

This clonotype was counted many times. The V and J genes are TRBV20-1 and TRBJ1-1; D unclear. This CDR3 is 11 amino acids long. V was clipped by 5 bases and J by 2 bases, with 6 bases between them. CDR1 and CDR2 (germline): DFQATT, SNEGSKA (reference sequence). The CDR3 DNA is TGCAGTGCTGGGGAAAACACTGAAGCTTTCTTT. This encodes CSAGENTEAFF.

A few counts support this clonotype. This chain connects TRBV5-5 to TRBJ2-6; D may be TRBD1 or TRBD2 (5 bases each). CDR3 size: 18 residues. In germline, CDR1 is SGHKS, CDR2 YYEKEE (reference sequence). V lost 0 bases and J 2 bases, leaving 15 bases between the germline ends. CDR3 region: CASSLVGTTGTGANVLTF. The CDR3 DNA follows: TGTGCCAGCAGCTTGGTTGGGACCACTGGGACTGGGGCCAACGTCCTGACTTTC.

The rearrangement joins TRBV6-1 to TRBJ1-2; D not resolved. The V end lost 7 bases, the J end lost 3 bases, and 21 bases lay between the germline ends. Germline-derived CDR1 and CDR2 are MNHNS and SASEGT. The CDR3 runs to 16 residues. CDR3 coding DNA: TGTGCCAGCAATCCGCACCGGCGCCCTGCGGACTATGGCTACACCTTC. It yields the protein CASNPHRRPADYGYTF.

The CDR3 DNA reads TGCAGCGCAGCTCGACTGAACACTGAAGCTTTCTTT. Its protein is CSAARLNTEAFF. The chain uses TRBV29-1 and TRBJ1-1; no clear D gene. V was trimmed by 7 bases and J by 0 bases, leaving 9 bases between them. Germline V lookup: CDR1 SQVTM, CDR2 ANQGSEA. This CDR3 is 12 amino acids long.

The V and J genes are TRBV5-1 and TRBJ2-4, with 12 bases that match TRBD2. CDR3 length equals 14 residues. CDR1 is SGHRS and CDR2 is YFSETQ in the germline V gene. V shed 4 bases and J 8 bases; nucleotides not matched to a gene: 4. For the CDR3, the DNA is TGCGCCAGCAGCCCGACTAGCGGGAGTGACATTCAGTACTTC. Protein product: CASSPTSGSDIQYF.

For the CDR3, the DNA is TGTGCCAGCAGTGAATACGGGACAGAGTCCTACGAGCAGTACTTC. As protein: CASSEYGTESYEQYF. V is TRBV6-1 and J is TRBJ2-7, with 7 bases aligning to TRBD1. In germline, CDR1 is MNHNS, CDR2 SASEGT. This CDR3 is built from 15 residues. With 2 bases clipped from V and 1 base from J, the junction kept 5 bases outside the gene matches.

This clonotype was picked up a small number of times. The chain links TRBV20-1 to TRBJ2-1; D assignment may be TRBD1 or TRBD2 (6 bases each). V lost 2 bases to trimming and J lost 7 bases, with 18 bases between them. Per the germline V gene, CDR1 is DFQATT and CDR2 is SNEGSKA (reference sequence). The CDR3 consists of 15 residues. CDR3 in DNA: TGCAGTGCTAGATCTCGACTAGGGCAGGGGAATGAGCAGTTCTTC. Translated, it gives CSARSRLGQGNEQFF.

The chain employs TRBV20-1 and TRBJ2-7; 15 bases align to TRBD2. V lost 4 bases, J lost 9 bases, and 10 bases stayed unmatched. The germline CDR1 and CDR2 sequences are DFQATT and SNEGSKA (reference sequence). CDR3 length: 15 amino acids. CDR3 DNA: TGCAGTGCTACCCCGGGACTAGCGGGAGGTTTTCGGCAGTACTTC. It specifies CSATPGLAGGFRQYF.

The gene calls are TRBV7-8 and TRBJ1-1; D ambiguous. CDR1 and CDR2 from the germline V gene are SGHVS and FQNEAQ. This CDR3 region has 14 residues. The V gene lost 0 bases and the J gene lost 8 bases, with 13 bases spanning the gap. The CDR3 sequence is CASSLAIGREEAFF. CDR3 DNA: TGTGCCAGCAGCTTAGCAATCGGGCGAGAAGAAGCTTTCTTT.

This clonotype was detected only a few times. The chain links TRBV20-1 to TRBJ2-7; 7 positions agree with TRBD1. The CDR3 consists of 13 residues. The V segment lost 3 bases and the J segment 7 bases; nucleotides outside the gene matches: 9. From germline, CDR1 is DFQATT and CDR2 SNEGSKA (reference sequence). The CDR3 sequence is CSARELQGREQYF. CDR3 coding DNA: TGCAGTGCTAGGGAGTTACAGGGGAGAGAGCAGTACTTC.

The V gene is TRBV20-1, the J gene TRBJ2-1; TRBD2 is a possible D gene (6 bases). With 2 bases removed from V and 7 bases from J, the gap between germline ends came to 18 bases. The V gene's germline CDR1 is DFQATT and CDR2 SNEGSKA (reference sequence). The CDR3 runs 15 residues. The CDR3 DNA follows: TGCAGTGCTAGACGCGGGTCGGCAGGGAGGAATGAGCAGTTCTTC. This translates into CSARRGSAGRNEQFF.

The gene calls are TRBV12-3 or TRBV12-4 and TRBJ2-2, with 7 bases matching TRBD2. The CDR3 is 18 amino acids. The trim removed 6 bases at V and 5 bases at J, leaving 18 bases unmatched. For the CDR3, the DNA is TGTGCCAGCAGAACCTCTAGCGGATCAACGCTCGGGACCGGGGAGCTGTTTTTT. Translated, it gives CASRTSSGSTLGTGELFF.

V and J are TRBV25-1 and TRBJ2-7; 9 bases match TRBD2. V trimming: 4 bases; J trimming: 7 bases; junction bases outside the gene matches: 14. CDR3 length: 16 amino acids. CDR1 and CDR2 (germline): MGHDK, SYGVNS. The CDR3: CASSAKKVAGVGEQYF. CDR3 DNA sequence: TGTGCCAGCAGTGCAAAAAAGGTAGCGGGAGTCGGTGAGCAGTACTTC.

This clonotype was detected a few times. The V gene is TRBV28, the J gene TRBJ2-7; weak D call: TRBD1 (6 bases). CDR1 and CDR2 (germline): MDHEN, SYDVKM. The CDR3 extends over 16 amino acids. V was shortened by 6 bases and J by 6 bases, with 24 bases between the two germline ends. CDR3 sequence reads: CASSPPASGAFGEQYF. The CDR3 nucleotides are TGTGCCAGCAGCCCGCCCGCGTCAGGGGCTTTTGGCGAGCAGTACTTC.

This clonotype has more than one count but fewer than ten. The chain carries TRBV20-1 and TRBJ2-1, with D possibly being TRBD2 (6 bases). With 4 bases removed from V and 2 bases from J, the gap between germline ends came to 18 bases. The germline gives CDR1 DFQATT, CDR2 SNEGSKA (reference sequence). This CDR3 spans 16 amino acids. The CDR3 DNA sequence: TGCAGTGCTATACACCTCATAGCGGCCGCCTACAATGAGCAGTTCTTC. Protein product: CSAIHLIAAAYNEQFF.